A selection of T cell receptor beta chains follows, all from one sample in a study of beta chain features in type 1 diabetes. Clones were sequenced by immunoSEQ multiplex PCR, and TCRdb holds only the in-frame ones, with some missing. Of 500,000 to 800,000 clones in the sample, about an eighth are singletons; the top ten hold over 0.1%. The sequenced sample consisted of naive CD4+ T cells from blood. The origin of the receptors is a man aged 30 to 45 with type 1 diabetes. Both conserved end residues are trimmed from each CDR3.

TRBV11-2 | ASSFRTSGGRTDTQY
TRBV6-6 | ASTTGGGGFVEAF
TRBV29-1 | SVGDGDNEQF
TRBV4-3 | ASSPVVNYGYT
TRBV5-6 | ASRLGSGAETQY
TRBV7-9 | ASSPPGAGWVVETQY
TRBV5-1 | ASSPSLPDRGLETQY
TRBV6-6 | ASAKRQGTGELF
TRBV7-7 | ASSLSGGQETQY
TRBV7-2 | ASSPRTGNGYT
TRBV10-3 | AISQTGPYGYT
TRBV5-1 | ASSPSPPGQF
TRBV27 | ASAGQGDGYT
TRBV7-9 | ASSFSSGGYDEQF
TRBV20-1 | SAKGSYEQY
TRBV15 | ATSRASAGRGEQY
TRBV11-2 | ASSFPGADTQY
TRBV11-2 | ASSLGGFKPYEQY
TRBV11-2 | ASSRTGAGTEAF
TRBV25-1 | ATEAFSTDTQY
TRBV5-6 | ASSLAGLDQPQH
TRBV7-2 | ASSPKAAATYEQY
TRBV7-3 | ASSRTVNTEAF
TRBV6-1 | ASSEGAGLGGANVLT
TRBV11-2 | ASSRGEFRETQY
TRBV4-3 | ASSPQRGMAGTDTQY
TRBV4-3 | ASSRGTEKETQY
TRBV18 | ASSQTGGTEAF
TRBV4-3 | ASSQDLVTAVYGYT
TRBV19 | ASSMSGTSTDTQY
TRBV18 | ASSPSGSYEQY
TRBV5-1 | ASSSLGVAVRGYT
TRBV7-8 | ASSLNGYSYNEQF
TRBV9 | ASSARRSGELF
TRBV7-6 | ASSVGTHTEAF
TRBV30 | AWSRDSLVVARA
TRBV7-7 | ASSLARQGDGETQY
TRBV7-2 | ASSLLTGGAGYEQY
TRBV30 | AWSVRGGNQPQH
TRBV7-6 | ASSLRQEGVNTEAF
TRBV6-6 | ASSYGQGEKLF
TRBV19 | ASKDRTDTQY
TRBV5-4 | ASSLTSGGYNEQF
TRBV9 | ASNPGRGGNQPQH
TRBV19 | ASSMLSAANYGYT
TRBV2 | ASTLGFSYMNTEAF
TRBV29-1 | SVEPPGGGPTDTQY
TRBV19 | ASSMIGLSGTEAF
TRBV7-9 | ASMLASGNTIY
TRBV5-1 | ASTPTLSSYNEQF
TRBV7-2 | ASSFQSNYGYT
TRBV6-1 | AIRKGDTQY
TRBV7-2 | ASSPTQITGEQY
TRBV2 | ASSESRKGAIPHTGELF
TRBV7-7 | ASSLTGQRTDTQY